This T cell receptor (beta chain) was sequenced for a study of metastatic and nonmetastatic thyroid tumors (dated by TCRdb to 2019 to 2021). As for the study more broadly: Repertoires were compared across peripheral blood and tumor or nodule tissue samples from malignant and benign thyroid patients. On the study overall, not on this receptor specifically: TCR beta diversity was reported as significantly higher in malignant tumors than in benign nodules, in both blood and tumor samples.

This clone has ten or more counts. Its antigen is unknown. No base qualities exist here, and no much larger clone lies one base off it. No patient had received any treatment before thyroid surgery. Patient clinical samples collected from about 2011 to 2018 were retrospectively analysed using T-cell receptor beta sequencing. The library was obtained by PCR. This sample was sequenced with an Illumina HiSeq 4000. High-throughput sequencing was used to profile the TCR beta-chain CDR3 region of every patient. The published analysis was carried out like this. CDR3 differences across clinicopathological groups were used to build a classifier for discriminating distant-metastatic papillary thyroid cancer patients. To measure repertoire diversity the researchers used the Shannon index, while the Morisita-Horn index served to gauge how similar the tumor and blood repertoires were. The public reads were reprocessed in TCRdb via fastp at Q25 and MiXCR, keeping in-frame beta chains. In this record, the V and J calls reflect TCRdb's handling and not the investigators' own analysis. For this sample there are 30,000 to 35,000 clones; over 15% appear just once. Roughly 7% of the sample belongs to the ten largest clones.

Taken from cysteine to phenylalanine, the CDR3 has 15 residues. CDR3 DNA is the only sequence kept; it has 45 bases, read in frame from the first base. V sheds 7 bases and J sheds 0 bases, leaving 14 bases between their ends. The germline V gene (reference sequence) gives CDR1 as SGHKS and CDR2 as YYEKEE. The sample was blood. The TCR comes from a female donor with papillary thyroid cancer or a benign thyroid nodule (not recorded which). Some clones in this sample may be carry-over from other donors' samples. Recombination linked TRBV5-5 to TRBJ1-3; the D region possibly corresponds to TRBD1 (5 bases align). The CDR3 reads as follows: CASAYDGASGNTIYF. The bases read TGTGCCAGCGCTTATGACGGGGCCTCTGGAAACACCATATATTTT.